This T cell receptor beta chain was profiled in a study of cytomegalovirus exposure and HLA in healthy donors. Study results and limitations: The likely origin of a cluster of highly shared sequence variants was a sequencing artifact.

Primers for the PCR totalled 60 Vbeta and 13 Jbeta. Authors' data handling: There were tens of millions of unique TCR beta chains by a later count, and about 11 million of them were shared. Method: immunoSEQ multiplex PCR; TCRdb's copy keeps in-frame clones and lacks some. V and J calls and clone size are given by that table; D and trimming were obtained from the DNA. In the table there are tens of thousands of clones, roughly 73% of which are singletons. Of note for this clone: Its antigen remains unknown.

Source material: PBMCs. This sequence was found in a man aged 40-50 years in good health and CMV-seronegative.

CDR3 loop: CASSLMGLAGNEQYF. The CDR3 DNA follows: TGTGCCAGCAGTTTAATGGGGCTAGCGGGGAACGAGCAGTACTTC. The chain recombines TRBV28 with TRBJ2-7, with 9 nucleotides matching TRBD2. Germline values: CDR1 MDHEN, CDR2 SYDVKM. The CDR3 is 15 amino acids. J gave up 5 bases and V 2 bases, and 7 bases lay outside the gene matches.